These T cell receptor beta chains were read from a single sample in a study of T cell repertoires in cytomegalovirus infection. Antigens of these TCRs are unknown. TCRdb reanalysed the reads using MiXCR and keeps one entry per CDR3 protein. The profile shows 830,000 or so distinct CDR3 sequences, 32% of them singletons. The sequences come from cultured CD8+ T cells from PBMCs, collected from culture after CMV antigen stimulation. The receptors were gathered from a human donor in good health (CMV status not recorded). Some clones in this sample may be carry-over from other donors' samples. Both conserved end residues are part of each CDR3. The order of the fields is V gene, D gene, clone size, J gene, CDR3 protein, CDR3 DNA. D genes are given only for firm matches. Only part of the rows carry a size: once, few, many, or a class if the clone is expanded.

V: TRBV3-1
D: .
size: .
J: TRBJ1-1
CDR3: CAISQKRSTEAFF
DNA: TGTGCCATCAGCCAAAAACGCTCTACTGAAGCTTTCTTT

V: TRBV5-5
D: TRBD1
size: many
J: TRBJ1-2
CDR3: CASTLTGEPYGYTF
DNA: TGTGCCAGCACCTTGACAGGGGAGCCCTATGGCTACACCTTC

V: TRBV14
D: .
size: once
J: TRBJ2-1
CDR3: CASSQDGDRGAGREQFF
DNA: TGTGCCAGCAGCCAAGATGGTGATCGGGGAGCAGGGAGGGAGCAGTTCTTC

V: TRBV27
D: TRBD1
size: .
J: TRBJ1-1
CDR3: CASSTIPTGRNTEAFF
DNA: TGTGCCAGCAGTACCATTCCGACAGGGAGGAACACTGAAGCTTTCTTT

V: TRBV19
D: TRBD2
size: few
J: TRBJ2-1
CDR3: CASSIPTSGYLDEQFF
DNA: TGTGCCAGTAGTATTCCGACTAGCGGGTATTTGGATGAGCAGTTCTTC

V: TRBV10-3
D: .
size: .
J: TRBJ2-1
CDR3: CAISLDRSSYNEQFF
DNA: TGTGCCATCAGTCTCGACAGATCCTCCTATAATGAGCAGTTCTTC

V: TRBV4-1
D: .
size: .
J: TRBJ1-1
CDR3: CASSLTWGGTEAFF
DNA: TGCGCCAGCAGCCTCACCTGGGGGGGAACTGAAGCTTTCTTT

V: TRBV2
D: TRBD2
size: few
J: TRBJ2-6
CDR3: CASSEAHGEGRSGANVLTF
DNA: TGTGCCAGCAGTGAAGCGCATGGGGAGGGTAGGTCTGGGGCCAACGTCCTGACTTTC

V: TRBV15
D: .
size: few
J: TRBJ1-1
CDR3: CATSATKMNTEAFF
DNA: TGTGCCACCAGCGCCACCAAAATGAACACTGAAGCTTTCTTT

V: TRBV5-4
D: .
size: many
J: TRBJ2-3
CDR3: CASSFEGSDPDTQYF
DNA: TGTGCCAGCAGCTTCGAGGGCTCGGACCCAGATACGCAGTATTTT

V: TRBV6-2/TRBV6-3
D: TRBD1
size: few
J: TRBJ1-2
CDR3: CASGTGGGYTF
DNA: TGTGCCAGCGGAACAGGGGGCGGCTACACCTTC

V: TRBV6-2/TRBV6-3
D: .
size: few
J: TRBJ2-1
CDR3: CASSYVGGYNEQFF
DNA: TGTGCCAGCAGTTATGTGGGGGGATACAATGAGCAGTTCTTC

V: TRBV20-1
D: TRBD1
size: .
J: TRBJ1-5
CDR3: CSASNEGQNNQPQHF
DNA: TGCAGTGCTAGTAACGAGGGACAGAACAATCAGCCCCAGCATTTT

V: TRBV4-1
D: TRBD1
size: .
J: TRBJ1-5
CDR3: CASSRATGGNQPQHF
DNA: TGCGCCAGCAGCCGCGCGACAGGGGGGAATCAGCCCCAGCATTTT

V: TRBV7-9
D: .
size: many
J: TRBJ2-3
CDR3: CASSALPYPGPIADTQYF
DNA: TGTGCCAGCAGCGCTCTGCCCTACCCGGGACCAATTGCAGATACGCAGTATTTT

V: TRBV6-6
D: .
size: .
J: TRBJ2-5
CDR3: CASSYVDGDGETQYF
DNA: TGTGCCAGCAGTTACGTGGACGGGGATGGTGAGACCCAGTACTTC

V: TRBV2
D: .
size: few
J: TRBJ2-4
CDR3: CASSEEGWEGRNIQYF
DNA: TGTGCCAGCAGTGAGGAAGGGTGGGAAGGGAGAAACATTCAGTACTTC

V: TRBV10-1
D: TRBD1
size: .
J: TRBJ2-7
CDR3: CASSLPGQTTYEQYF
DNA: TGCGCCAGCAGCCTCCCGGGACAGACAACCTACGAGCAGTACTTC

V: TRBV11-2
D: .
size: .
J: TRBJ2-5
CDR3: CASSLEQFLETQYF
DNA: TGTGCCAGCAGCTTAGAGCAGTTTTTAGAGACCCAGTACTTC

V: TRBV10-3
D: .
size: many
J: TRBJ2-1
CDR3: CAIRRTETYNEQFF
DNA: TGTGCCATCAGGAGGACAGAGACGTACAATGAGCAGTTCTTC

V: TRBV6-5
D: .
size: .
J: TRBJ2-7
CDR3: CASSYSGVPYEQYF
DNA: TGTGCCAGCAGTTACTCAGGGGTACCATACGAGCAGTACTTC

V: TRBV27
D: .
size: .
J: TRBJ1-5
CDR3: CASSFLGDFANDHNQPQHF
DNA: TGTGCCAGCAGTTTTTTAGGGGATTTCGCTAATGACCACAATCAGCCCCAGCATTTT

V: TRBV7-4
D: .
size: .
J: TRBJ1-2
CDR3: CASSLETNGRWGYTF
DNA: TGTGCCAGCAGCTTAGAGACCAACGGAAGGTGGGGCTACACCTTC

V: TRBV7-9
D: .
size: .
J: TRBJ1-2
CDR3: CASSLIPGPNYGYTF
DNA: TGTGCCAGCAGCTTAATTCCGGGGCCTAACTATGGCTACACCTTC

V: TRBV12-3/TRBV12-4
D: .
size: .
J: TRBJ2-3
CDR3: CASSFVDWADTDTQYF
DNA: TGTGCCAGCAGTTTTGTAGATTGGGCCGACACAGATACGCAGTATTTT

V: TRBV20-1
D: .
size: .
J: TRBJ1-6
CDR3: CSARDPKYSPLHF
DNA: TGCAGTGCTAGAGATCCCAAGTATTCACCCCTCCACTTT

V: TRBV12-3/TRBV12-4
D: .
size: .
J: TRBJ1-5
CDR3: CASSLAPTFQPQHF
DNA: TGTGCCAGCAGTTTAGCCCCGACCTTTCAGCCCCAGCATTTT

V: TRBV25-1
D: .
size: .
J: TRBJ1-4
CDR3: CASSVRDYNEKLFF
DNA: TGTGCCAGCAGTGTCCGGGATTACAATGAAAAACTGTTTTTT

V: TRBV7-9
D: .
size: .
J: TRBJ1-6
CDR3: CASSYRETLHF
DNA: TGTGCCAGCAGCTACCGTGAGACCCTCCACTTT

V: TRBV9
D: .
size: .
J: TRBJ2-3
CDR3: CASTTRGAGTDTQYF
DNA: TGTGCCAGCACCACTCGGGGGGCAGGCACAGATACGCAGTATTTT

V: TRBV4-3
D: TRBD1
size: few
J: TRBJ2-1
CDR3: CASSQDGQGSYNEQFF
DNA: TGCGCCAGCAGCCAAGATGGACAGGGATCCTACAATGAGCAGTTCTTC

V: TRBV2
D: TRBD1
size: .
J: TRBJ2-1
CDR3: CASSGFVPGQGVFYNEQFF
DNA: TGTGCCAGCAGTGGGTTCGTCCCGGGACAGGGGGTTTTCTACAATGAGCAGTTCTTC

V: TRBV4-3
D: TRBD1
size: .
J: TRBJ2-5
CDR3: CASSEERRTGGQETQYF
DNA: TGCGCCAGCAGCGAAGAGAGGAGGACAGGTGGACAAGAGACCCAGTACTTC

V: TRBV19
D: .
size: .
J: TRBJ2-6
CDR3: CASSIDQGLTALGANVLTF
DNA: TGTGCCAGTAGTATAGATCAGGGGCTTACCGCTCTTGGGGCCAACGTCCTGACTTTC

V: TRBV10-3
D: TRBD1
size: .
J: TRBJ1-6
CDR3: CAIRETGGSYNSPLHF
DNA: TGTGCCATCAGGGAAACAGGGGGCTCCTATAATTCACCCCTCCACTTT

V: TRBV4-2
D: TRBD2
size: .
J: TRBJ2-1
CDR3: CASSQEGLAGGQGNEQFF
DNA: TGTGCCAGCAGCCAGGAAGGCCTAGCGGGGGGGCAAGGTAATGAGCAGTTCTTC

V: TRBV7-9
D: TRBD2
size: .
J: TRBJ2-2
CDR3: CASAGTITGELFF
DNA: TGTGCCAGCGCCGGGACTATCACCGGGGAGCTGTTTTTT

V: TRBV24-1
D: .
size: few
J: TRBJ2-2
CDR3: CATRGHNTGELFF
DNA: TGTGCCACCAGGGGACACAACACCGGGGAGCTGTTTTTT

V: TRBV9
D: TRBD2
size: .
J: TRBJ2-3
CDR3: CASSVEIAGITDTQYF
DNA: TGTGCCAGCAGCGTAGAAATAGCGGGGATCACAGATACGCAGTATTTT

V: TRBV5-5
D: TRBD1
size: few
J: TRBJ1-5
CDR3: CASSSKQGADQPQHF
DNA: TGTGCCAGCAGTTCGAAACAGGGGGCCGATCAGCCCCAGCATTTT

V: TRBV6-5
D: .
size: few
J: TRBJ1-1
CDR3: CASTPYMGNTEAFF
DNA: TGTGCCAGCACCCCATACATGGGGAACACTGAAGCTTTCTTT

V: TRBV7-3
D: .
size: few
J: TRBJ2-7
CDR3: CASSYRGGRYEQYF
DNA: TGTGCCAGCAGCTACCGAGGGGGGCGCTACGAGCAGTACTTC

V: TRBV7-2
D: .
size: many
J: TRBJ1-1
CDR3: CASSAGLHTEAFF
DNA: TGTGCCAGCAGCGCGGGACTCCACACTGAAGCTTTCTTT